The clone carrying this T cell receptor beta chain was observed at least ten times. Germline V lookup: CDR1 SEHNR, CDR2 FQNEAQ (reference sequence). Trimming cost V 3 bases and J 2 bases; bases outside gene matches: 0. The length of the CDR3 is 13 residues. This record belongs to a study of T-cell memory formation after mild COVID-19. TCRalpha and TCRbeta libraries used 5'RACE with constant-segment primers and UMIs. TCRdb re-called the 5' RACE reads with MiXCR, one entry per CDR3 protein. The sample has some 82,000 distinct CDR3 sequences, roughly 12% seen once. This chain uses TRBV7-9 with TRBJ2-5; TRBD1 agrees at 7 bases. The material sequenced was PBMCs or a T cell subset sorted from them (not recorded which). This clonotype was obtained from a man between 18 and 35 years old who had mild COVID-19 (a few samples of this study predate the infection). Cell type and time point are not known. DNA for the CDR3: TGTGCCAGCAGCTTGGGACAGCAAGAGACCCAGTACTTC. Residues: CASSLGQQETQYF.